What follows are 22 T cell receptor beta chains derived from one specimen sequenced in a study of blood T cell repertoires in COVID-19. Produced via immunoSEQ multiplex PCR; TCRdb's table is partial and in-frame only. The sample gives about 220,000 clones, over 80% of which show up once; around 6.5% is in the top ten. Sequencing used PBMCs or T cells enriched from blood (not recorded which). These receptors were obtained from a woman in her thirties or forties who had recovered from COVID-19.

The rearrangement uses TRBV5-5 and TRBJ1-1, with D possibly being TRBD1 (5 bases). There are 13 residues in the CDR3. The germline CDR1 and CDR2 sequences are SGHKS and YYEKEE (reference sequence). V was shortened by 2 bases and J by 7 bases, with 12 bases between the two germline ends. DNA for the CDR3: TGTGCCAGCAGCTTAGGCACTCAGGGTGAAGCTTTCTTT. Translation gives CASSLGTQGEAFF.

The count of this clone is one. Distinct nucleotide sequences in the sample also encode this CDR3. The CDR3 nucleotides are TGCGCCAGCAGCTTGGACTCCATGAACACTGAAGCTTTCTTT. Protein product: CASSLDSMNTEAFF. This rearrangement joins TRBV5-1 to TRBJ1-1; D remains unclear. Deletions cut 0 bases from V and 0 bases from J, with 6 bases between. Looked up from germline, CDR1 is SGHRS and CDR2 is YFSETQ. The CDR3 runs to 14 residues.

This clone was detected only once. The J gene is TRBJ1-2, the V gene TRBV5-4; a weak D match, TRBD1 (6 bases). Germline V lookup: CDR1 SGHNT, CDR2 YYREEE (reference sequence). The CDR3 loop spans 12 amino acids. V lost 4 bases to trimming and J lost 2 bases, with 6 bases between them. The CDR3 loop reads CASSQGNYGYTF. For the CDR3, the DNA is TGTGCCAGCAGCCAGGGGAACTATGGCTACACCTTC. The complete variable domain, with remaining parts taken from reference TRBV5-4 and TRBJ1-2, reads ETGVTQSPTHLIKTRGQQVTLRCSSQSGHNTVSWYQQALGQGPQFIFQYYREEENGRGNFPPRFSGLQFPNYSSELNVNALELDDSALYLCASSQGNYGYTFGSGTRLTVV.

The chain uses TRBV9 and TRBJ2-5; 8 bases align to TRBD1. Germline V gene sequence: CDR1 SGDLS, CDR2 YYNGEE. This CDR3 spans 14 amino acids. The junction had 5 bases not matched to a gene; V was cut back by 3 bases and J by 4 bases. The CDR3 region is CASSGQGIRETQYF. The CDR3 DNA sequence: TGTGCCAGCAGCGGACAGGGGATACGAGAGACCCAGTACTTC.

The V call is TRBV19, the J call TRBJ1-4; TRBD1 is a possible D gene (6 bases). This CDR3 has 15 amino acids. CDR1 LNHDA and CDR2 SQIVND come from the germline V gene (reference sequence). The V end lost 6 bases, the J end lost 5 bases, and 16 bases lay between the germline ends. CDR3 region: CASSRDRLQNEKLFF. CDR3 DNA: TGTGCCAGTAGCAGAGACAGGTTACAGAATGAAAAACTGTTTTTT.

The V call is TRBV28, the J call TRBJ1-1, with unresolved D. The germline V gene has CDR1 MDHEN and CDR2 SYDVKM. Deletions cut 5 bases from V and 3 bases from J, with 10 bases between. This CDR3 has 13 residues. The CDR3, as DNA: TGTGCCAGCAGTAGGTTTGAGGACACTGAAGCTTTCTTT. Translating gives CASSRFEDTEAFF. The variable domain in full, with the rest retrieved from reference TRBV28 and TRBJ1-1, is DVKVTQSSRYLVKRTGEKVFLECVQDMDHENMFWYRQDPGLGLRLIYFSYDVKMKEKGDIPEGYSVSREKKERFSLILESASTNQTSMYLCASSRFEDTEAFFGQGTRLTVV.

CDR3 coding DNA: TGTGCCAGCAGCTTAGGGACAGGAACGCCAGATACGCAGTATTTT. Its protein is CASSLGTGTPDTQYF. The chain uses TRBV5-5 and TRBJ2-3, with 8 bases matching TRBD1. Per germline, CDR1 SGHKS and CDR2 YYEKEE (reference sequence). J was trimmed by 4 bases and V by 2 bases; bases with no gene match: 6. The CDR3 consists of 15 residues.

Notes on this clone: The sample contains more than one DNA sequence encoding this CDR3. J is TRBJ1-1 and V is TRBV5-1; D gene unclear. The CDR3 is made up of 13 amino acids. The V gene lost 3 bases and the J gene lost 5 bases, with 11 bases spanning the gap. Germline loops: CDR1 SGHRS, CDR2 YFSETQ. The chain's CDR3 is CASSSSPGTEAFF. As DNA, the CDR3 is TGCGCCAGCAGCTCCTCCCCGGGGACTGAAGCTTTCTTT.

A note on this clone: In the same sample, other DNA sequences code for this CDR3. J is TRBJ1-1 and V is TRBV7-3; D call uncertain. CDR1 SGHTA and CDR2 FQGTGA come from the germline V gene. The CDR3 has 13 amino acids. V was shortened by 0 bases and J by 1 base, with 3 bases between the two germline ends. CDR3 sequence reads: CASSLTGNTEAFF. DNA of the CDR3: TGTGCCAGCAGCTTAACCGGGAACACTGAAGCTTTCTTT.

As concerns this clone: The junction departs from the called germline gene at one end, perhaps through a read error. The J gene is TRBJ1-1, the V gene TRBV6-2 or TRBV6-3; D gene unclear. The CDR3 has 12 amino acids. CDR1 MNHEY and CDR2 SVGEGT come from the germline V gene. CDR3 residues: CASSDSRTEAFF. The CDR3 region has the DNA TGTGCCAGCAGTGACTCCCGGACTGAAGCTTTCTTT.

The chain recombines TRBV27 with TRBJ2-7; TRBD1 aligns across 9 bases. This CDR3 is built from 15 residues. The V and J ends lost 6 bases and 3 bases, in that order; junction bases with no gene match: 9. Germline V gene lookup returns CDR1 MNHEY and CDR2 SMNVEV (reference sequence). The CDR3 loop is CASRRTGTGIYEQYF. As DNA, the CDR3 is TGTGCCAGCAGAAGAACCGGGACAGGGATCTACGAGCAGTACTTC.

V usage is TRBV11-3 and J usage is TRBJ1-1; D is ambiguous. The ends were cut back, 5 bases at V and 8 bases at J, with 15 bases in the middle. The CDR3 length is 13 residues. CDR1 and CDR2 (germline): SGHNT, YENEEA. The CDR3 is CASSGVYKVEAFF. The DNA for the CDR3 is TGTGCCAGCAGCGGAGTGTATAAAGTAGAAGCTTTCTTT.

The chain uses TRBV24-1 and TRBJ2-3; 8 positions match TRBD2. The length of the CDR3 is 17 residues. Per the germline V gene, CDR1 is KGHDR and CDR2 is SFDVKD. J was trimmed by 3 bases and V by 1 base; bases with no gene match: 8. CDR3 protein: CATSDFREGAGTDTQYF. CDR3 bases: TGTGCCACCAGTGATTTCCGGGAGGGCGCGGGAACAGATACGCAGTATTTT.

The chain combines TRBV5-5 with TRBJ2-3, with 7 bases that match TRBD1. Trimming took 0 bases from V and 5 from J; bases not matched to a gene: 18. This CDR3 is 19 amino acids long. The V gene's germline CDR1 is SGHKS and CDR2 YYEKEE (reference sequence). The CDR3 bases are TGTGCCAGCAGCTTGGTCTCGCTTAGAACAGGGGATGATAAAGATACGCAGTATTTT. As protein: CASSLVSLRTGDDKDTQYF.

This clone occurred many times. The CDR3 DNA sequence: TGTGCCAGCAGCCAGGCGGGCCGAACAGATACGCAGTATTTT. This gives the protein CASSQAGRTDTQYF. J is TRBJ2-3 and V is TRBV4-2; possibly TRBD2 for D (5 bases). In germline, CDR1 is LGHNA, CDR2 YNFKEQ. The CDR3 spans 14 residues. V lost 3 bases to trimming and J lost 3 bases, with 10 bases between them.

DNA of the CDR3: TGTGCCAGCAGTGGGTCGGACAGGGGAAGCACTGAAGCTTTCTTT. Its translation is CASSGSDRGSTEAFF. V gene TRBV2 combines with J gene TRBJ1-1; 9 nucleotides agree with TRBD1. Germline assignment: CDR1 SNHLY and CDR2 FYNNEI. The CDR3 consists of 15 residues. V was pared by 4 bases and J by 4 bases, with 7 bases of the junction left unmatched.

This chain connects TRBV12-5 to TRBJ2-2; D not certain. Germline CDR1 is LGHNT and CDR2 is FRNRAP. CDR3 length: 16 residues. The germline V and J ends were trimmed by 0 bases and 0 bases, with 8 bases remaining between them. CDR3 nucleotide sequence: TGTGCTAGTGGTTTGGTACTCAGCGCGAACACCGGGGAGCTGTTTTTT. This codes for CASGLVLSANTGELFF.

This clone has just a few counts. The chain is built from TRBV21-1 and TRBJ2-7; the table's D call, TRBD2, has no DNA check behind it. TRBV21-1 is a pseudogene locus. The CDR3 runs 12 residues. The DNA of the CDR3 is TGTGCCAGCAGCCCCCGCGGCTACGAGCAGTACTTC. Translating gives CASSPRGYEQYF.

This clone was counted once. The chain links TRBV4-3 to TRBJ2-1, with D maybe TRBD2 (6 bases). Trimming removed 0 bases from V and 0 bases from J, with 9 bases in between. Germline lookup yields CDR1 LGHNA and CDR2 YSLEER. CDR3 length equals 16 residues. CDR3: CASSQDLDYSYNEQFF. In DNA form, the CDR3 reads TGCGCCAGCAGCCAAGATCTGGACTACTCCTACAATGAGCAGTTCTTC.

This chain links TRBV30 with TRBJ1-2, with D possibly matching TRBD1 (5 bases). This CDR3 comprises 12 residues. Deletions cut 4 bases from V and 8 bases from J, with 14 bases between. From germline, CDR1 is GTSNPN and CDR2 SVGIG (reference sequence). For the CDR3, the DNA is TGTGCCTGGAACATCGGGGGACCCGGCTACACCTTC. Its protein is CAWNIGGPGYTF.

The chain uses TRBV4-1 and TRBJ2-3, with 15 bases matching TRBD2. V lost 0 bases and J lost 0; bases outside the gene matches: 7. CDR1 and CDR2 from the germline V gene are MGHRA and YSYEKL. The CDR3 spans 20 residues. CDR3 in DNA: TGCGCCAGCAGCCAAGAAAGAGGACTAGCGGGAGGGGCTAGCACAGATACGCAGTATTTT. The encoded protein is CASSQERGLAGGASTDTQYF.

This clone was seen many times. V gene TRBV13 combines with J gene TRBJ2-1; 9 bases fit TRBD1. Germline V gene lookup returns CDR1 PRHDT and CDR2 FYEKMQ (reference sequence). CDR3 length: 15 residues. V was pared by 3 bases and J by 5 bases, with 5 bases of the junction left unmatched. The CDR3 protein is CASSFEGQGDNEQFF. In DNA form, the CDR3 reads TGTGCCAGCAGCTTTGAGGGACAGGGAGACAATGAGCAGTTCTTC.